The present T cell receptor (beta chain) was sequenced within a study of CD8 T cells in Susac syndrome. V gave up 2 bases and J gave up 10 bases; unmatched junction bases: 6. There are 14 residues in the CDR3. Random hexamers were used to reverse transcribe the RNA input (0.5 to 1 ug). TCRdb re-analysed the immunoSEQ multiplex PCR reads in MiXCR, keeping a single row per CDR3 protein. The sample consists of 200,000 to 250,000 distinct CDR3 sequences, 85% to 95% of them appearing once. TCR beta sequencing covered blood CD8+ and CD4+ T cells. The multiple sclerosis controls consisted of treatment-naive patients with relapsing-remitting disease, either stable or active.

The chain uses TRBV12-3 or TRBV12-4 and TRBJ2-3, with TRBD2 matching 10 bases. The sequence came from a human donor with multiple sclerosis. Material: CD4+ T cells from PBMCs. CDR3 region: CASSLTASGGAQYF. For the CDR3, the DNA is TGTGCCAGCAGTTTAACGGCTAGCGGGGGTGCGCAGTATTTT.